This record concerns one T cell receptor (beta chain) sequence. This clonotype was detected many times. Its antigen target is currently unknown. No much larger clone is present one base from it, and per-base qualities are unavailable. The data were taken from a study of response to subunit inactivated influenza vaccine (dated by TCRdb to the late 2010s). Regarding the complete study: To follow how T cells responded to a trivalent subunit inactivated influenza vaccine, the researchers relied on deep quantitative profiling of the T cell receptor repertoire.

Broad study findings and their caveats: It was suggested by the authors that each seasonal influenza vaccination may recruit only a limited number of new T cells.

Library preparation used RT-PCR. The run used an Illumina HiSeq 2500. The raw public data were reprocessed by TCRdb itself: fastp quality trimming at Q25, MiXCR clonotype calling, in-frame beta chains only. Entries that share a CDR3 protein sequence are merged under the most common genes and DNA. This sample lists hundreds of thousands of distinct CDR3 sequences; approximately 15% were detected once. The top ten clonotypes cover less than 9% of the sample. The CDR3 holds 13 amino acids from the cysteine to the phenylalanine. Only the CDR3 part of the read is kept: 39 bases, read in frame from the first base. The germline V gene sets CDR1 to SGHDT and CDR2 to YYEEEE. V drops 4 bases and J drops 6 bases, leaving 13 bases in between.

The receptor chain draws on TRBV5-6 and TRBJ1-2; the D gene is unclear. This specimen was PBMCs from blood, taken around 15 days before vaccination. This receptor was taken from a middle-aged man who received an inactivated influenza vaccine. Donor details come from another sample of the same person, matched by shared clones. The nucleotides read TGTGCCAGCAGCCCATCTGGGGTCCATGGCTACACCTTC. Its protein is CASSPSGVHGYTF.